Detailed here is one TCR beta chain. This entry comes from a study of T cells in localized non-small cell lung cancer. Germline V gives CDR1 SGHNT, CDR2 YENEEA. V lost 3 bases and J lost 5; bases outside the gene matches: 16. This CDR3 is 18 amino acids long. The repertoire was sequenced with immunoSEQ multiplex PCR; TCRdb's copy has only in-frame clones and lacks some. This table holds around 3,000 clones, approximately 21% found once. The sample here was lung tumor tissue, taken before any cancer treatment. The rearrangement uses TRBV11-3 and TRBJ2-7, with 10 bases lining up with TRBD1. This clonotype was sampled from a male donor at least 60 years old with stage II squamous cell lung carcinoma. This chain's CDR3 is CASSFGLSGTGVRNEQYF. CDR3 bases: TGTGCCAGCAGCTTTGGTCTGTCCGGGACAGGGGTTCGGAACGAGCAGTACTTC.